This T cell receptor beta chain appears in the sequencing data of a study of monozygotic twins with inflammatory bowel disease (dated by TCRdb to between 2018 and 2021). Background for the entire study: A total of 28 monozygotic twin pairs were included in the full study, comprising nine German pairs (four IBD-concordant, five IBD-discordant) and 19 IBD-discordant Danish pairs. Each individual had, on average, about 151 000 unique TCRalpha sequences and 181 000 unique TCRbeta sequences available for analysis. The search for disease-associated traits relied mainly on comparing IBD patients with their genetically identical healthy co-twins within discordant pairs. Findings and caveats that apply to the study as a whole: TCRbeta repertoire diversity, by inverse Simpson index, was decreased in IBD patients compared with their healthy co-twins. Concordant and discordant twins showed no difference in repertoire similarity, possibly because of limited statistical power. The analysis was unable to tell apart different T cell subtypes. The results gave no support for a single strong signal or clonotype linked to IBD. Differing immunosuppressive treatments among patients may have added background noise and inter-individual variability to the repertoires. Compared with healthy twins, IBD patients had fewer clonotypes in common with other individuals, a difference most pronounced in patients showing signs of disease activity.

The CDR1 and CDR2 encoded by the germline V gene (reference sequence) are GTSNPN and SVGIG. Measured from the cysteine to the phenylalanine, the CDR3 is 13 residues long. DNA for this receptor is not on file. From each donor, a roughly 2.6 ml peripheral blood sample was collected into PAXgene tubes and stored at -80 degrees C. Without any T cell sorting, total RNA was extracted from whole blood using the PAXgene blood miRNA kit on an automated QIAcube. Peripheral blood from monozygotic twin pairs, either concordant or discordant for inflammatory bowel disease, underwent deep TCRalpha and TCRbeta repertoire profiling that used unique molecular barcoding. Smoking habits were recorded for all twin pairs, and individuals were classified as current, former or never smokers. On this clonotype: Its cognate antigen has yet to be identified.

Library creation used 5' RACE. Preparation of each TCR library used approximately 3,500 ng of total RNA. For each sample, cDNA synthesis was carried out in eight separate reactions using SMARTScribe reverse transcriptase. During cDNA synthesis, template switching introduced unique molecular identifiers that contained a 6-nucleotide sample barcode. TCRalpha and TCRbeta cDNA was amplified in two nested PCRs of around 15 and 9 cycles, and bead purification was carried out after each PCR. Before amplification, the cDNA was both treated with uracil DNA-glycosylase and purified with the QIAquick PCR purification kit. The second PCR added Illumina TruSeq-compatible adapters along with sample-specific barcodes. Library quality and concentration were checked on TapeStation and Qubit, and libraries were pooled at around 4.7 ng each. Pooled libraries were sequenced on an Illumina HiSeq2500 single-index Rapid Run with 2 x 100 bp reads and custom sequencing primers. Per the original workflow: PCR and sequencing errors were corrected by UMI-based consensus assembly using MiGEC version 1.2.6. MiXCR version 2.1.1 handled V(D)J alignment, clonotype assembly and CDR3 extraction. Gene usage, clonotype sharing and MAIT/NKT TCR abundance were normalised by analysing the top 1000, 10 000 and 20 000 clonotypes per sample. After downsampling to 27 000 UMIs, diversity was calculated as the inverse Simpson index using the vegan R package. Paired Mann-Whitney U tests on discordant twin pairs were used, with Benjamini-Hochberg multiple-testing correction. TCRdb reanalyzed the reads, keeping one entry per CDR3 protein sequence and omitting DNA. V and J calls and clone size were set by TCRdb, not the authors. This sample's records show around 220,000 distinct CDR3 sequences. The ten largest clones represent roughly 8% of the sample.

The sample consisted of blood. The TCR was taken from a human donor with ulcerative colitis or Crohn's disease, or a healthy co-twin of an affected twin (not recorded which). The rearranged segments are TRBV30 and TRBJ1-5. The encoded CDR3 is CAWSYRGNQPQHF.